A single sample is the source of the 19 T cell receptor beta chains below, sequenced in a study of response to subunit inactivated influenza vaccine. TCRdb itself ran the RT-PCR reads through MiXCR, one entry per CDR3 protein. The table has more than 400,000 distinct CDR3 sequences, approximately 11% seen once. Sequencing used PBMCs from blood, obtained roughly 45 days after vaccination. Source of these receptors: a man between 45 and 60 years old who received an inactivated influenza vaccine.

This clonotype has a handful of counts. The J gene is TRBJ2-6, the V gene TRBV12-3 or TRBV12-4; D may be TRBD2 (5 bases). V was cut by 2 bases and J by 5 bases, with 13 bases left in between. The length of the CDR3 is 16 residues. CDR3 nucleotide sequence: TGTGCCAGCAGTTTACCGACCGGGGTTAGGGCCAACGTCCTGACTTTC. It encodes CASSLPTGVRANVLTF.

This clonotype was picked up a small number of times. The chain is built from TRBV11-2 and TRBJ2-3, with 11 bases fitting TRBD1. CDR1 is SGHAT and CDR2 is FQNNGV in the germline V gene. The CDR3 runs to 18 residues. The trim removed 1 base at V and 4 bases at J, leaving 10 bases unmatched. This CDR3 reads CASSLVGGQGGPADTQYF. CDR3 sequence (DNA): TGTGCCAGCAGCTTAGTTGGGGGACAGGGGGGGCCCGCAGATACGCAGTATTTT.

This sequence joins TRBV3-1 and TRBJ2-6; a possible D gene is TRBD2 (5 bases). Looked up from germline, CDR1 is LGHDT and CDR2 is YNNKEL (reference sequence). Between the trimmed V and J ends, which lost 4 bases and 1 base, there was a span of 8 bases. This CDR3 has 15 residues. CDR3 DNA sequence: TGTGCCAGCAGCCGCCGGACTTCTGGGGCCAACGTCCTGACTTTC. Translating it yields CASSRRTSGANVLTF.

This clonotype was seen a handful of times. The chain couples TRBV2 to TRBJ2-7; 7 nucleotides agree with TRBD1. Germline V CDR1 and CDR2: SNHLY, FYNNEI. CDR3 size: 14 residues. J gave up 5 bases and V 8 bases, and 12 bases lay outside the gene matches. For the CDR3, the DNA is TGTGCCAGCGGACGGGACAGCCTATCCCACGAGCAGTACTTC. It encodes CASGRDSLSHEQYF.

This clonotype was seen many times. The genes are TRBV12-3 or TRBV12-4 and TRBJ2-5, with unresolved D. The CDR3 runs to 12 residues. V dropped 6 bases and J dropped 5 bases, with 10 bases sitting between them. The CDR3: CASSVQVETQYF. In nucleotides, the CDR3 is TGTGCCAGCAGCGTGCAGGTGGAGACCCAGTACTTC.

The J gene is TRBJ2-2, the V gene TRBV7-9; 8 bases map to TRBD1. This CDR3 region has 16 residues. V trimming: 5 bases; J trimming: 5 bases; junction bases outside the gene matches: 10. Germline loops: CDR1 SEHNR, CDR2 FQNEAQ (reference sequence). The CDR3 protein is CASSPSGTGRTGELFF. CDR3 bases: TGTGCCAGCAGCCCGTCCGGGACAGGTCGAACCGGGGAGCTGTTTTTT.

This clonotype was seen repeatedly, ten times or more. This sequence joins TRBV21-1 and TRBJ2-5; the table's D call TRBD1 went unverified against the DNA. TRBV21-1 is a known pseudogene. This CDR3 has 15 residues. CDR3 protein: CASSKGDRGEETQYF. The CDR3 DNA follows: TGTGCCAGCAGCAAAGGGGACAGGGGAGAAGAGACCCAGTACTTC.

This clonotype has at least ten counts. J is TRBJ2-1 and V is TRBV12-3 or TRBV12-4; no firm D call. The V end was cut by 1 base, the J end by 9 bases, with 10 bases between. The CDR3 has 13 residues. CDR3 in DNA: TGTGCCAGCAGTTTAGGTAGCTGGAGTGAGCAGTTCTTC. It is translated as CASSLGSWSEQFF.

The chain couples TRBV6-1 to TRBJ2-7, with 7 bases identical to TRBD1. The CDR3 has 13 residues. Germline V gene sequence: CDR1 MNHNS, CDR2 SASEGT. With 5 bases clipped from V and 7 bases from J, the junction kept 8 bases outside the gene matches. The CDR3 sequence: CASSKDRLGEQYF. In DNA, the CDR3 is TGTGCCAGCAGTAAGGACAGGTTGGGGGAGCAGTACTTC.

The table lists this clonotype with many counts. The chain employs TRBV10-3 and TRBJ2-5; D may be TRBD2 (7 bases). V was cut by 3 bases and J by 0 bases, with 11 bases left in between. There are 15 residues in the CDR3. Germline V CDR1 and CDR2: ENHRY, SYGVKD. The CDR3 nucleotides read TGTGCCATCAGTGAACAGGGAGGGAACCAAGAGACCCAGTACTTC. Translation: CAISEQGGNQETQYF.

This clonotype turned up a few times. This chain connects TRBV7-2 to TRBJ2-7, with 9 nucleotides matching TRBD1. The germline CDR1 and CDR2 sequences are SGHTA and FQGNSA. V trimming: 5 bases; J trimming: 5 bases; junction bases outside the gene matches: 7. The CDR3 has 14 residues. In nucleotides, the CDR3 is TGTGCCAGCAGCCGGGACAGGGTGGCTCACGAGCAGTACTTC. Amino acids: CASSRDRVAHEQYF.

As for this clonotype: A junction boundary mismatches the germline segment, possibly from a read error. The V and J genes are TRBV6-2 or TRBV6-3 and TRBJ2-1, with 14 bases fitting TRBD2. CDR3 size: 12 residues. Germline CDR1 reads MNHEY; CDR2 reads SVGEGT. This CDR3 reads CASSYQTSGRAF. CDR3 sequence (DNA): TGTGCCAGCAGTTACCAGACTAGCGGGAGGGCCTTC.

The chain is built from TRBV6-2 or TRBV6-3 and TRBJ1-2; D call uncertain. V lost 4 bases to trimming and J lost 4 bases, with 7 bases between them. This CDR3 has 12 amino acids. Germline loops: CDR1 MNHEY, CDR2 SVGEGT. The CDR3 loop reads CASSSNVYGYTF. The CDR3 DNA reads as TGTGCCAGCAGTTCCAATGTCTATGGCTACACCTTC.

This chain connects TRBV10-3 to TRBJ2-7; D may be TRBD1 (6 bases). V was pared by 10 bases and J by 3 bases, with 13 bases between. The CDR3 is 12 amino acids. Germline-derived CDR1 and CDR2 are ENHRY and SYGVKD. This CDR3 reads CASQGKSYEQYF. The CDR3 region has the DNA TGTGCCAGCCAGGGGAAGAGCTACGAGCAGTACTTC.

This clonotype showed up just a few times. V is TRBV11-1 and J is TRBJ2-1; TRBD2 aligns across 11 bases. With 3 bases clipped from V and 4 bases from J, the junction kept 8 bases outside the gene matches. CDR3 length equals 17 residues. The germline V gene encodes CDR1 SGHAT and CDR2 FQDESV (reference sequence). CDR3 protein: CASSFRSSGGLYNEQFF. CDR3 nucleotide sequence: TGTGCCAGCAGCTTTCGTTCTAGCGGGGGGCTGTACAATGAGCAGTTCTTC.

This clonotype was detected ten times or more. This chain connects TRBV10-3 to TRBJ1-5, with D unclear. Germline V gives CDR1 ENHRY, CDR2 SYGVKD. V lost 0 bases to trimming and J lost 0 bases, with 12 bases between them. This CDR3 is 17 amino acids long. The CDR3 region has the DNA TGTGCCATCAGTGAGTCGGGTGGACGGTATAGCAATCAGCCCCAGCATTTT. Translating it yields CAISESGGRYSNQPQHF.

In its sample, this clonotype was seen many times. The CDR3 spells CASSLSVGAKNIQYF. The CDR3 nucleotides read TGTGCCAGCAGCCTGAGCGTCGGGGCCAAAAACATTCAGTACTTC. The rearrangement joins TRBV3-1 to TRBJ2-4, with no clear D. The germline V gene has CDR1 LGHDT and CDR2 YNNKEL (reference sequence). The CDR3 runs 15 residues. V was shortened by 4 bases and J by 1 base, with 11 bases between the two germline ends.

This clonotype was found a few times. The chain uses TRBV12-3 or TRBV12-4 and TRBJ2-3, with 8 bases aligning to TRBD2. Unmatched junction bases numbered 7, after V lost 2 bases and J lost 0 bases. CDR3 length equals 17 residues. CDR3 sequence (DNA): TGTGCCAGCAGTTTATTCCCGCGGGGGGAAAGCACAGATACGCAGTATTTT. Translation gives CASSLFPRGESTDTQYF.

CDR3 in amino acids: CASSPGGTGRPGTEAFF. The CDR3 DNA reads as TGTGCCAGCAGCCCGGGGGGGACAGGCAGACCGGGCACTGAAGCTTTCTTT. This chain links TRBV7-2 with TRBJ1-1, with TRBD1 matching 8 bases. Germline lookup yields CDR1 SGHTA and CDR2 FQGNSA. The trim removed 5 bases at V and 4 bases at J, leaving 15 bases unmatched. The CDR3 has 17 amino acids.